A single sample gave rise to the 5 T cell receptor beta chains below, sequenced in a study of quantifying T cell responses using KT2 cells. About the research overall: RNA was reverse transcribed with TCR alpha and beta constant-region primers.

An oligo carrying a UMI was ligated to the cDNA 3' end. First-round PCR used around 4 cycles and beta primers RC1.1 and RC1.2 covering TRBC1 and TRBC2. TCRdb reprocessed the UMI-ligation and nested PCR reads with MiXCR, giving one entry per CDR3 protein. The data hold approximately 50,000 distinct CDR3 sequences, with around 10% observed a single time. The sequenced material came from PBMCs spiked with cells of the T cell clone KT2. Receptors originate from a human donor.

V gene TRBV27 combines with J gene TRBJ1-3; D remains unclear. The germline CDR1 and CDR2 sequences are MNHEY and SMNVEV (reference sequence). There are 13 residues in the CDR3. V was shortened by 5 bases and J by 0 bases, with 5 bases between the two germline ends. The CDR3: CASSRGSGNTIYF. The CDR3 bases are TGTGCCAGCAGTAGAGGCTCTGGAAACACCATATATTTT.

This clonotype was observed a few times. The chain couples TRBV5-8 to TRBJ1-5; D is unresolved. Germline V gene sequence: CDR1 SGHTS, CDR2 YDEGEE. The CDR3 consists of 16 residues. The ends were cut back, 1 base at V and 2 bases at J, with 13 bases in the middle. CDR3 region: CASSLPLNKGNQPQHF. The CDR3 nucleotides read TGTGCCAGCAGCTTGCCCTTGAACAAGGGCAATCAGCCCCAGCATTTT.

In this sample, this clonotype turned up a few times. The V gene is TRBV27, the J gene TRBJ2-2; 7 positions match TRBD1. After removal of 8 bases from V and 8 bases from J, the junction contained 5 bases not matched to a gene. Germline CDR1 is MNHEY and CDR2 is SMNVEV (reference sequence). The length of the CDR3 is 12 residues. Here the CDR3 reads CASGQAPGELFF. The CDR3 region has the DNA TGTGCCAGCGGACAGGCCCCAGGGGAGCTGTTTTTT.

This clonotype was observed many times. The chain recombines TRBV5-1 with TRBJ1-2; 7 bases are a match to TRBD1. With 4 bases clipped from V and 7 bases from J, the junction kept 13 bases outside the gene matches. Germline V CDR1 and CDR2: SGHRS, YFSETQ. This CDR3 is 15 amino acids long. CDR3 residues: CASSGATGMKSGYTF. In DNA, the CDR3 is TGCGCCAGCAGCGGAGCGACAGGGATGAAGAGTGGCTACACCTTC.

Only a few counts were recorded for this clonotype. The rearrangement joins TRBV5-6 to TRBJ1-2, with TRBD1 as a possible D gene (6 bases). Germline CDR1 reads SGHDT; CDR2 reads YYEEEE. This CDR3 has 14 residues. Trimming stripped 1 base from V and 6 bases from J, with 13 bases between. The CDR3 DNA sequence: TGTGCCAGCAGCTTGATTGGGGGGCCGGATGGCTACACCTTC. Amino acids: CASSLIGGPDGYTF.